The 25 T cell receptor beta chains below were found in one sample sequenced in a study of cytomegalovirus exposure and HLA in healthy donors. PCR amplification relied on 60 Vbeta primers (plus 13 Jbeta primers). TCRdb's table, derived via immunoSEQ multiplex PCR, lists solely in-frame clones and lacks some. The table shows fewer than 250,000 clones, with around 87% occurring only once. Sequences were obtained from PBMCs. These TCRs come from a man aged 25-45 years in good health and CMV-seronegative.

CDR3 in amino acids: CAISEPGLAGGEQYF. The CDR3 DNA follows: TGTGCCATCAGTGAACCGGGACTAGCGGGAGGGGAGCAGTACTTC. V gene TRBV10-3 combines with J gene TRBJ2-7; 16 bases fit TRBD2. The CDR3 contains 15 residues. V shed 3 bases and J 7 bases; nucleotides not matched to a gene: 3. Germline CDR1 reads ENHRY; CDR2 reads SYGVKD.

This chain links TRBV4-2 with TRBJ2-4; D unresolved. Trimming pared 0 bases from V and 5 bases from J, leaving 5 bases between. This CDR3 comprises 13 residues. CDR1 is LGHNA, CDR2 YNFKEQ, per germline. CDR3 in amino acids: CASSQDQENIQYF. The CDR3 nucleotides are TGTGCCAGCAGCCAAGACCAGGAAAACATTCAGTACTTC.

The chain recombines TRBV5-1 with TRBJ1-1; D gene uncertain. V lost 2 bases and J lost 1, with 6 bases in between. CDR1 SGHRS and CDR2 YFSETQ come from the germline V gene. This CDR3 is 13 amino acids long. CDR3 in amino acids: CASSFQENTEAFF. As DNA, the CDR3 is TGCGCCAGCAGCTTCCAGGAGAACACTGAAGCTTTCTTT.

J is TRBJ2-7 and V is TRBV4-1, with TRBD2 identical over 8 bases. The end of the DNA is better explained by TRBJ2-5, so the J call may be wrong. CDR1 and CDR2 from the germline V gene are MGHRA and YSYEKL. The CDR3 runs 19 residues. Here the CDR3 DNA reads TGCGCCAGCAGCCAAGATAAATTTGGGAGCGGGGGAGGGCAAGAGACCCAGTACTTC. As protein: CASSQDKFGSGGGQETQYF.

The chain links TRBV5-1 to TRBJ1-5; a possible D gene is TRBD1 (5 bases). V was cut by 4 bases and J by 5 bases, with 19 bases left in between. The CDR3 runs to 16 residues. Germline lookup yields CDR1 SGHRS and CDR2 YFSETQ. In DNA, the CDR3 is TGCGCCAGCAGCCCCTCCGCTGGGGGGAGGTATCAGCCCCAGCATTTT. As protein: CASSPSAGGRYQPQHF.

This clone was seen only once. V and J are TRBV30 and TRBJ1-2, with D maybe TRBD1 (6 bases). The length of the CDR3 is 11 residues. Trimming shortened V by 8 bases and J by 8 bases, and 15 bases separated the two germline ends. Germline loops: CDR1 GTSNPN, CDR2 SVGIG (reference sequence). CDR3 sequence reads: CAHGRGRGYTF. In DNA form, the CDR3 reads TGTGCCCACGGGCGGGGGCGAGGCTACACCTTC.

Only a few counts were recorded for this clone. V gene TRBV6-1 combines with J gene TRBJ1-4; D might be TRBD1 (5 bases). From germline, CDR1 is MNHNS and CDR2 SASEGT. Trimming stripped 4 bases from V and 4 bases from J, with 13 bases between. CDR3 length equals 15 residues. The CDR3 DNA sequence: TGTGCCAGCAGTGGGTTGGGGGACTTTAATGAAAAACTGTTTTTT. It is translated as CASSGLGDFNEKLFF.

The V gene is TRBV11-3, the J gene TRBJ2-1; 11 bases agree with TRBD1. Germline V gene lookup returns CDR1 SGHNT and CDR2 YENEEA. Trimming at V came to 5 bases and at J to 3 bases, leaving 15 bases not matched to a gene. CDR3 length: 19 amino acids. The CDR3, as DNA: TGTGCCAGCAGCCCTACGACGGGACAGGGGGTTAATAGCTACAATGAGCAGTTCTTC. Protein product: CASSPTTGQGVNSYNEQFF.

The CDR3 loop reads CASSFLPGQGGNEQFF. The CDR3 DNA sequence: TGTGCCAGCAGTTTTCTTCCGGGACAGGGTGGCAATGAGCAGTTCTTC. This chain uses TRBV6-5 with TRBJ2-1, with 9 bases identical to TRBD1. Germline V gives CDR1 MNHEY, CDR2 SVGAGI. With V trimmed by 4 bases and J by 6 bases, 10 bases remained unmatched. The CDR3 sequence is 16 residues long.

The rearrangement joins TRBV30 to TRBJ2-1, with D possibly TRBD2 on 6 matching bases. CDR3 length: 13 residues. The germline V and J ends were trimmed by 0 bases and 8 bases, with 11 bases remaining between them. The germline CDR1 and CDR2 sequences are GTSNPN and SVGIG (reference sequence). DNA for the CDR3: TGTGCCTGGAGTGTGACTAGTGTCGATGAGCAGTTCTTC. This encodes CAWSVTSVDEQFF.

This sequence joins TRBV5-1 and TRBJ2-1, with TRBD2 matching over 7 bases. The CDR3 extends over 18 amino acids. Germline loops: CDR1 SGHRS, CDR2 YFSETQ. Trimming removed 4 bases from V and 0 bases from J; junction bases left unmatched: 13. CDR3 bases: TGCGCCAGCAGCCCCTCCACCACTAGCGACGGCTCCTACAATGAGCAGTTCTTC. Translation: CASSPSTTSDGSYNEQFF. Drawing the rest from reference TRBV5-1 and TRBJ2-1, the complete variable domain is KAGVTQTPRYLIKTRGQQVTLSCSPISGHRSVSWYQQTPGQGLQFLFEYFSETQRNKGNFPGRFSGRQFSNSRSEMNVSTLELGDSALYLCASSPSTTSDGSYNEQFFGPGTRLTVL.

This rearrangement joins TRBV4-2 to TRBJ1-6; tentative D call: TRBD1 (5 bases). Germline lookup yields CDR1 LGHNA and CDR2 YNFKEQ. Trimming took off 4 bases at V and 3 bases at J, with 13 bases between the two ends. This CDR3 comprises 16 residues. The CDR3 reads CASSRPVGGYNSPLHF. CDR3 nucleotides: TGTGCCAGCAGCCGCCCCGTGGGGGGCTATAATTCACCCCTCCACTTT.

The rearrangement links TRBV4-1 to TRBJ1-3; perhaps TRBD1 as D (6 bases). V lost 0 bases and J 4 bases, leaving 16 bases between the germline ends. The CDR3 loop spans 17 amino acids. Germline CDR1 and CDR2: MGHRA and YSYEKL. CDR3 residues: CASSQEFRGAYGNTIYF. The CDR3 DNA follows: TGCGCCAGCAGCCAAGAGTTTCGGGGGGCTTACGGAAACACCATATATTTT.

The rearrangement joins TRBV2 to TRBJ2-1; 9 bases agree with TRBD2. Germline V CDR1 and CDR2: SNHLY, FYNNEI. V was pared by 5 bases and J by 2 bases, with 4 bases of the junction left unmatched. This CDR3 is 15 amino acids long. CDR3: CASSRIAGAYNEQFF. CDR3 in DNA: TGTGCCAGCAGTCGTATAGCGGGGGCCTACAATGAGCAGTTCTTC.

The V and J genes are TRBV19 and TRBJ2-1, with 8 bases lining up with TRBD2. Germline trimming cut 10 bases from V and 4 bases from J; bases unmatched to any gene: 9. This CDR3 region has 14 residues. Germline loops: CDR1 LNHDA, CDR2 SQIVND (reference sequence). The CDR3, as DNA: TGTGCCACAAGGGCGGGGGGCCGTTACAATGAGCAGTTCTTC. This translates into CATRAGGRYNEQFF.

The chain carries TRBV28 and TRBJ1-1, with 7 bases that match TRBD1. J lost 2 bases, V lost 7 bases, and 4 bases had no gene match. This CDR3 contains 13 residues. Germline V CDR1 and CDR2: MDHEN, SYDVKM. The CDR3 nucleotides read TGTGCCAGCATCGGACAGGCTAACACTGAAGCTTTCTTT. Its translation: CASIGQANTEAFF.

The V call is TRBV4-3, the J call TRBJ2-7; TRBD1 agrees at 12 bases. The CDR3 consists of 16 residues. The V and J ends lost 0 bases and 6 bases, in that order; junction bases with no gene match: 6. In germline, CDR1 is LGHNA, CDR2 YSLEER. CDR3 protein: CASSQEPGTGGSEQYF. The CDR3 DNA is TGCGCCAGCAGCCAAGAGCCGGGGACAGGGGGCTCCGAGCAGTACTTC.

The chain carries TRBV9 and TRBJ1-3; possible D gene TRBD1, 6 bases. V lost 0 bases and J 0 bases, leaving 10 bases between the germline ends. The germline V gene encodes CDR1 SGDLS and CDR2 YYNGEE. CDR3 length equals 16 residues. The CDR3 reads CASSVEGGASGNTIYF. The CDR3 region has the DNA TGTGCCAGCAGCGTAGAAGGGGGGGCCTCTGGAAACACCATATATTTT. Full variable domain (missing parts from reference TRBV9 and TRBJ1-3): DSGVTQTPKHLITATGQRVTLRCSPRSGDLSVYWYQQSLDQGLQFLIQYYNGEERAKGNILERFSAQQFPDLHSELNLSSLELGDSALYFCASSVEGGASGNTIYFGEGSWLTVV.

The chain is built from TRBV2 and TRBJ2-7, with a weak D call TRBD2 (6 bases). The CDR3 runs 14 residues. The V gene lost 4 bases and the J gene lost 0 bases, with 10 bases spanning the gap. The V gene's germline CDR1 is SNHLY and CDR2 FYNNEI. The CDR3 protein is CASSVGGNSYEQYF. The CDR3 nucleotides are TGTGCCAGCAGTGTTGGAGGGAACTCCTACGAGCAGTACTTC. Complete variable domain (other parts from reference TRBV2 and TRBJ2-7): EPEVTQTPSHQVTQMGQEVILRCVPISNHLYFYWYRQILGQKVEFLVSFYNNEISEKSEIFDDQFSVERPDGSNFTLKIRSTKLEDSAMYFCASSVGGNSYEQYFGPGTRLTVT.

The CDR3 sequence: CSVQTSGTGGFYEQYF. In nucleotides, the CDR3 is TGCAGCGTCCAGACTAGCGGGACAGGGGGCTTCTACGAGCAGTACTTC. The chain employs TRBV29-1 and TRBJ2-7; the D gene is possibly TRBD1 (12 bases). The germline CDR1 and CDR2 sequences are SQVTM and ANQGSEA. This CDR3 is built from 16 residues. The V end lost 6 bases, the J end lost 3 bases, and 24 bases lay between the germline ends.

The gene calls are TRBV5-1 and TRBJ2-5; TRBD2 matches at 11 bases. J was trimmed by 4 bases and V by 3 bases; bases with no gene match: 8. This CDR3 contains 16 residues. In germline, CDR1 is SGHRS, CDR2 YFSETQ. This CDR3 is CASSSPGLAEGETQYF. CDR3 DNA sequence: TGCGCCAGCAGCTCCCCGGGACTAGCGGAGGGAGAGACCCAGTACTTC.

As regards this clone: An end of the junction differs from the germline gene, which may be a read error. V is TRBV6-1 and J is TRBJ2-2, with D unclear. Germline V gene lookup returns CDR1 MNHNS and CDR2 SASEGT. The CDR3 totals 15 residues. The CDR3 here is CASSEALLYTGELFF. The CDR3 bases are TGTGCCAGCAGCGAAGCCCTACTATACACCGGGGAGCTGTTTTTT.

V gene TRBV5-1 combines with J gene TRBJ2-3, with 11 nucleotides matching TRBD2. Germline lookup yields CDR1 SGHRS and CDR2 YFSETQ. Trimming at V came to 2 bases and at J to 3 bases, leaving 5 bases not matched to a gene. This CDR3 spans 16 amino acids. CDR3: CASSFSLAGGTDTQYF. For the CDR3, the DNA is TGCGCCAGCAGCTTTAGCCTAGCGGGGGGAACAGATACGCAGTATTTT.

DNA for the CDR3: TGTGCCAGCAGACACGACGGAGGAATTGAGATCTATTCACCCCTCCACTTT. Amino acid sequence: CASRHDGGIEIYSPLHF. The rearrangement joins TRBV28 to TRBJ1-6; no clear D gene. Germline V gene data show CDR1 as MDHEN and CDR2 as SYDVKM. Trimming removed 6 bases from V and 8 bases from J, with 23 bases in between. The CDR3 extends over 17 amino acids.

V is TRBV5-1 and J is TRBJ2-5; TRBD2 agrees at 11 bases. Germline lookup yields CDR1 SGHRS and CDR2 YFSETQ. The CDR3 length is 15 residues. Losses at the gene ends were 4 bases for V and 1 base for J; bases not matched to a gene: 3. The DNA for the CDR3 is TGCGCCAGCAGCCCACTAGCGGGGGCCCAAGAGACCCAGTACTTC. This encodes CASSPLAGAQETQYF.